These 8 T cell receptor beta chains came from one sample sequenced in a study of T-cell memory formation after mild COVID-19. MiXCR was run by TCRdb on the 5' RACE reads, yielding one entry per CDR3 protein. The sample lists 400,000 to 500,000 distinct CDR3 sequences, more than 20% occurring once. Sequencing was done on a sample of PBMCs or a T cell subset sorted from them (not recorded which). These TCRs come from an adult woman who had mild COVID-19 (a few samples of this study predate the infection). Cell type and time point are not known.

The chain recombines TRBV9 with TRBJ1-1; TRBD1 matches at 8 bases. The CDR3 is made up of 17 amino acids. V shed 4 bases, J shed 0 bases, and the junction held 11 bases outside the gene matches. Germline lookup yields CDR1 SGDLS and CDR2 YYNGEE. This CDR3 is CASSSRPGTGLNTEAFF. The CDR3 nucleotides read TGTGCCAGCAGCTCACGTCCCGGGACAGGCTTGAACACTGAAGCTTTCTTT.

CDR3 sequence: CASSATGFGTYEQYF. In nucleotides, the CDR3 is TGTGCCAGCAGCGCAACAGGGTTTGGCACCTACGAGCAGTACTTC. This chain joins TRBV9 and TRBJ2-7; a weak D match, TRBD1 (6 bases). Germline V gene sequence: CDR1 SGDLS, CDR2 YYNGEE. This CDR3 contains 15 residues. Between the trimmed V and J ends, which lost 3 bases and 2 bases, there was a span of 15 bases.

This clonotype was detected only a few times. The chain couples TRBV4-2 to TRBJ2-1; 9 bases fit TRBD2. Per the germline V gene, CDR1 is LGHNA and CDR2 is YNFKEQ. The junction had 3 bases not matched to a gene; V was cut back by 1 base and J by 8 bases. There are 14 residues in the CDR3. CDR3 DNA sequence: TGTGCCAGCAGCCAAGGAGGCGGGAGGGATGAGCAGTTCTTC. This encodes CASSQGGGRDEQFF.

The V and J genes are TRBV28 and TRBJ1-5; D call uncertain. The V gene's germline CDR1 is MDHEN and CDR2 SYDVKM. Trimming took 3 bases from V and 6 from J, leaving 12 bases between them. The CDR3 covers 14 residues. The CDR3 bases are TGTGCCAGCAGTTTGCAAGGGATTGGTCAGCCCCAGCATTTT. Its protein is CASSLQGIGQPQHF.

The chain recombines TRBV5-1 with TRBJ2-2, with D tentatively TRBD1 (6 bases). V lost 0 bases, J lost 4 bases, and 13 bases lay in between. This CDR3 comprises 16 residues. Germline assignment: CDR1 SGHRS and CDR2 YFSETQ. The CDR3 nucleotides are TGCGCCAGCAGCTTGGATAACAGGGTGTCCACCGGGGAGCTGTTTTTT. This gives the protein CASSLDNRVSTGELFF.

This clonotype was counted ten times or more. J is TRBJ2-7 and V is TRBV12-3 or TRBV12-4, with 14 bases lining up with TRBD2. Losses at the gene ends were 6 bases for V and 3 bases for J; bases not matched to a gene: 7. This CDR3 is 16 amino acids long. DNA for the CDR3: TGTGCCAGCAGCCTAGGGACTAGCGGGAGTCGCTACGAGCAGTACTTC. It specifies CASSLGTSGSRYEQYF.

The V call is TRBV12-3 or TRBV12-4, the J call TRBJ2-1; a possible D gene is TRBD2 (5 bases). The CDR3 runs 14 residues. V gave up 3 bases and J gave up 5 bases, with 11 bases separating them. As DNA, the CDR3 is TGTGCCAGCAGTTTTTCTTTCGGGGACAATGAGCAGTTCTTC. Its protein product is CASSFSFGDNEQFF.

This clonotype was seen only once. This rearrangement joins TRBV7-3 to TRBJ2-1, with D unclear. The germline V gene has CDR1 SGHTA and CDR2 FQGTGA. V lost 2 bases to trimming and J lost 8 bases, with 10 bases between them. The CDR3 has 13 residues. CDR3 protein: CASSLAFRDEQFF. CDR3 coding DNA: TGTGCCAGCAGCTTAGCTTTTCGGGATGAGCAGTTCTTC.